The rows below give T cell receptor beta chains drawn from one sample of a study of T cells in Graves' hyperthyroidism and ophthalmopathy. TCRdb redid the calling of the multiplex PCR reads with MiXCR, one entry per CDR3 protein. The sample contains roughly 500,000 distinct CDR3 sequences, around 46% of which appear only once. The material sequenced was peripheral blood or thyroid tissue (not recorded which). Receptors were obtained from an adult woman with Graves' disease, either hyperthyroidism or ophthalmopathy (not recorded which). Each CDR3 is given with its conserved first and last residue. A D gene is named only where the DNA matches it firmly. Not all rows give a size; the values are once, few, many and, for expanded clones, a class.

CDR3: CASSIQTGAWTTEAFF
DNA: TGTGCCAGTAGTATCCAGACAGGGGCCTGGACCACTGAAGCTTTCTTT
J: TRBJ1-1
D: TRBD1
V: TRBV19
size: -

CDR3: CASKIGGPNTEAFF
DNA: TGTGCCAGCAAGATAGGGGGACCGAACACTGAAGCTTTCTTT
J: TRBJ1-1
D: -
V: TRBV6-5
size: many

CDR3: CASSFFGQGDKGLFF
DNA: -
J: TRBJ1-4
D: -
V: TRBV5-6
size: -

CDR3: CASSIGRGELFF
DNA: TGTGCCAGTAGTATCGGCCGAGGAGAGCTGTTTTTT
J: TRBJ2-2
D: -
V: TRBV19
size: many

CDR3: CASSRHSGNQPQHF
DNA: TGTGCCAGCAGCCGCCACTCTGGCAATCAGCCCCAGCATTTT
J: TRBJ1-5
D: -
V: TRBV7-2
size: -

CDR3: CASSKVQGPSYEQYF
DNA: TGTGCCAGCAGCAAAGTCCAGGGACCCTCCTACGAGCAGTACTTC
J: TRBJ2-7
D: -
V: TRBV7-8
size: many

CDR3: CASRGRIYGYTF
DNA: TGTGCCAGCAGAGGACGGATATATGGCTACACCTTC
J: TRBJ1-2
D: -
V: TRBV6-5
size: -

CDR3: CASRLNGELFF
DNA: TGTGCCAGCAGATTGAACGGGGAGCTGTTTTTT
J: TRBJ2-2
D: -
V: TRBV2
size: many

CDR3: CASRGQGHYGYTF
DNA: TGTGCCAGCAGGGGACAGGGGCACTATGGCTACACCTTC
J: TRBJ1-2
D: TRBD1
V: TRBV7-6
size: -

CDR3: CASSYQLAGGPRLIIYEQYF
DNA: TGTGCCAGCAGTTACCAACTAGCGGGAGGGCCGCGTTTGATCATCTACGAGCAGTACTTC
J: TRBJ2-7
D: TRBD2
V: TRBV6-6
size: few

CDR3: CASSLDPYSNQPQHF
DNA: TGTGCCAGCAGCTTAGACCCTTATAGCAATCAGCCCCAGCATTTT
J: TRBJ1-5
D: -
V: TRBV7-8
size: many

CDR3: CASSPPDRDDEQYF
DNA: TGTGCCAGCAGCCCACCGGACAGGGACGACGAGCAGTACTTC
J: TRBJ2-7
D: TRBD1
V: TRBV5-4
size: many

CDR3: CSAREGPLYQPQHF
DNA: TGCAGTGCTAGAGAAGGACCATTGTATCAGCCCCAGCATTTT
J: TRBJ1-5
D: -
V: TRBV20-1
size: -

CDR3: CASSMPRGYRGIGSSNQPQHF
DNA: TGTGCCAGTAGTATGCCCCGTGGGTACAGGGGGATTGGCAGTAGCAATCAGCCCCAGCATTTT
J: TRBJ1-5
D: TRBD1
V: TRBV19
size: many

CDR3: CASSARGSQWPQHF
DNA: TGTGCCAGCAGCGCCCGGGGGTCACAGTGGCCCCAGCATTTT
J: TRBJ1-5
D: -
V: TRBV9
size: -

CDR3: CATSRDQSSNQPQHF
DNA: TGTGCCACCAGCAGAGACCAGTCTAGCAATCAGCCCCAGCATTTT
J: TRBJ1-5
D: -
V: TRBV15
size: many

CDR3: CASSSIRVSSYEQYF
DNA: TGTGCCAGCAGTTCGATCAGGGTCAGCTCCTACGAGCAGTACTTC
J: TRBJ2-7
D: -
V: TRBV28
size: -

CDR3: CASSLGQQNTEAFF
DNA: TGCGCCAGCAGCCTGGGACAGCAGAACACTGAAGCTTTCTTT
J: TRBJ1-1
D: TRBD1
V: TRBV5-1
size: many

CDR3: CAWRHFAYEQYF
DNA: TGTGCCTGGAGGCACTTCGCCTACGAGCAGTACTTC
J: TRBJ2-7
D: -
V: TRBV30
size: -

CDR3: CASREREAFF
DNA: TGTGCCAGCAGGGAGCGGGAAGCTTTCTTT
J: TRBJ1-1
D: -
V: TRBV6-2/TRBV6-3
size: many

CDR3: CASSRDRDETQYF
DNA: TGTGCCAGCAGCCGGGACAGGGATGAGACCCAGTACTTC
J: TRBJ2-5
D: TRBD1
V: TRBV7-2
size: many

CDR3: CASSQLTGGMETQYF
DNA: TGTGCCAGCAGCCAGCTTACAGGGGGCATGGAGACCCAGTACTTC
J: TRBJ2-5
D: TRBD1
V: TRBV14
size: -

CDR3: CASKTGGDTQYF
DNA: TGTGCCAGCAAGACGGGAGGAGATACGCAGTATTTT
J: TRBJ2-3
D: TRBD2
V: TRBV13
size: -

CDR3: CASSEALFHFGLAGIYEQYF
DNA: TGTGCCAGCAGTGAAGCGCTTTTCCATTTTGGACTAGCGGGAATCTACGAGCAGTACTTC
J: TRBJ2-7
D: TRBD2
V: TRBV6-1
size: -

CDR3: CASSFPLLYRVGTEAFF
DNA: TGTGCCAGCAGCTTTCCCCTTCTGTACAGGGTCGGAACTGAAGCTTTCTTT
J: TRBJ1-1
D: -
V: TRBV7-9
size: few

CDR3: CASSVDSRLGEQFF
DNA: TGTGCCAGCAGCGTGGACTCCCGGCTTGGTGAGCAGTTCTTC
J: TRBJ2-1
D: -
V: TRBV9
size: -

CDR3: CAISETDNSPLHF
DNA: TGTGCCATCAGTGAAACGGACAATTCACCCCTCCACTTT
J: TRBJ1-6
D: -
V: TRBV10-3
size: -

CDR3: CASSRLSWGPEAFF
DNA: TGTGCCAGCAGTAGGTTATCCTGGGGTCCTGAAGCTTTCTTT
J: TRBJ1-1
D: -
V: TRBV2
size: -

CDR3: CASSLYGTQYF
DNA: TGTGCCAGCAGCTTATATGGGACCCAGTACTTC
J: TRBJ2-5
D: -
V: TRBV11-1
size: many

CDR3: CASSLALGLSETQYF
DNA: TGTGCCAGCAGCTTAGCGCTGGGACTATCAGAGACCCAGTACTTC
J: TRBJ2-5
D: TRBD2
V: TRBV11-1
size: -

CDR3: CASSSRGQGRLPQHF
DNA: TGTGCCAGCAGTTCCAGAGGACAGGGAAGGCTGCCCCAGCATTTT
J: TRBJ1-5
D: TRBD1
V: TRBV2
size: -

CDR3: CASQSPGGRGQETQYF
DNA: TGTGCCAGCCAAAGCCCAGGAGGCAGGGGCCAAGAGACCCAGTACTTC
J: TRBJ2-5
D: -
V: TRBV6-6
size: many

CDR3: CASSLEGDQETQYF
DNA: TGTGCCAGCAGCTTGGAGGGTGACCAAGAGACCCAGTACTTC
J: TRBJ2-5
D: -
V: TRBV5-8
size: few

CDR3: CASSHEGRTEAFF
DNA: TGTGCCAGCAGCCATGAAGGAAGGACTGAAGCTTTCTTT
J: TRBJ1-1
D: -
V: TRBV3-1
size: many

CDR3: CASSSLDTQYF
DNA: TGTGCCAGCAGCTCACTGGATACGCAGTATTTT
J: TRBJ2-3
D: -
V: TRBV14
size: few

CDR3: CASSLGGSRGEKLFF
DNA: TGTGCCAGCAGCTTAGGGGGGTCGAGAGGCGAAAAACTGTTTTTT
J: TRBJ1-4
D: -
V: TRBV7-2
size: once

CDR3: CAWSVLGQGVAGELFF
DNA: TGTGCCTGGAGTGTACTTGGACAGGGGGTGGCCGGGGAGCTGTTTTTT
J: TRBJ2-2
D: TRBD1
V: TRBV30
size: -

CDR3: CSARGVAKANGGETQYF
DNA: TGCAGTGCGAGAGGTGTAGCGAAGGCTAATGGGGGAGAGACCCAGTACTTC
J: TRBJ2-5
D: -
V: TRBV20-1
size: -

CDR3: CAISDHHRAPSYEQYF
DNA: TGTGCCATCAGTGACCACCACCGGGCACCATCCTACGAGCAGTACTTC
J: TRBJ2-7
D: -
V: TRBV10-3
size: -

CDR3: CASSHPGPSGNTIYF
DNA: TGTGCCAGCAGCCACCCAGGCCCCTCTGGAAACACCATATATTTT
J: TRBJ1-3
D: -
V: TRBV4-2
size: few

CDR3: CASSVGEGEQYF
DNA: TGTGCCAGCAGCGTAGGGGAGGGAGAGCAGTACTTC
J: TRBJ2-7
D: TRBD2
V: TRBV9
size: many

CDR3: CASSRSGQLQETQYF
DNA: TGTGCCAGCAGCCGCTCGGGACAGCTCCAAGAGACCCAGTACTTC
J: TRBJ2-5
D: TRBD1
V: TRBV7-2
size: -

CDR3: CAIGDSLGYTF
DNA: TGTGCCATCGGGGACAGCCTTGGCTACACCTTC
J: TRBJ1-2
D: TRBD1
V: TRBV10-3
size: -

CDR3: CASSSYTEAFF
DNA: TGTGCCAGCAGCTCCTACACTGAAGCTTTCTTT
J: TRBJ1-1
D: -
V: TRBV11-2
size: many

CDR3: CASSLSRRELPQDF
DNA: TGTGCCAGCAGCTTATCCCGGAGGGAACTTCCCCAGGACTTC
J: TRBJ2-5
D: -
V: TRBV7-2
size: -

CDR3: CASSLTAEANTGELFF
DNA: TGCGCCAGCAGCCTGACGGCGGAAGCTAACACCGGGGAGCTGTTTTTT
J: TRBJ2-2
D: -
V: TRBV5-1
size: -

CDR3: CSARMSGTGRQPQHF
DNA: TGCAGTGCTAGAATGTCTGGGACAGGGCGACAGCCCCAGCATTTT
J: TRBJ1-5
D: TRBD1
V: TRBV20-1
size: -

CDR3: CASSDPISGYSANTIYF
DNA: TGTGCCAGCAGTGACCCGATTTCTGGGTATAGTGCAAACACCATATATTTT
J: TRBJ1-3
D: -
V: TRBV6-4
size: -

CDR3: CASSQGTGGAYEQYF
DNA: TGTGCCAGCAGCCAAGGGACAGGGGGCGCGTACGAGCAGTACTTC
J: TRBJ2-7
D: TRBD1
V: TRBV14
size: -

CDR3: CATSRDNSSERLAGGPTGELFF
DNA: TGTGCCACCAGCAGAGACAACTCCTCGGAGAGACTAGCGGGAGGGCCCACCGGGGAGCTGTTTTTT
J: TRBJ2-2
D: TRBD2
V: TRBV15
size: many

CDR3: CASSPINGLAGPNTGELFF
DNA: TGTGCCAGCAGTCCGATCAATGGACTAGCGGGACCGAACACCGGGGAGCTGTTTTTT
J: TRBJ2-2
D: TRBD2
V: TRBV6-6
size: -

CDR3: CASAGDRGGEETQYF
DNA: TGTGCCAGCGCGGGGGACAGGGGCGGCGAGGAGACCCAGTACTTC
J: TRBJ2-5
D: TRBD1
V: TRBV7-2
size: -

CDR3: CASSVGGGQPGEQYF
DNA: TGTGCCAGCAGCGTAGGGGGGGGGCAACCTGGGGAGCAGTACTTC
J: TRBJ2-7
D: -
V: TRBV9
size: many

CDR3: CARGELYEQYF
DNA: TGTGCCCGCGGGGAACTGTACGAGCAGTACTTC
J: TRBJ2-7
D: -
V: TRBV2
size: once

CDR3: CASSPLGPNEQYF
DNA: TGTGCCAGCTCACCCCTCGGCCCAAACGAGCAGTACTTC
J: TRBJ2-7
D: -
V: TRBV18
size: many

CDR3: CASSLVGSHYGYTF
DNA: TGTGCCAGCAGCTTAGTAGGGTCGCACTATGGCTACACCTTC
J: TRBJ1-2
D: -
V: TRBV7-9
size: many

CDR3: CAISENGPRGDTQYF
DNA: TGTGCCATCAGTGAGAACGGGCCCCGCGGAGATACGCAGTATTTT
J: TRBJ2-3
D: -
V: TRBV10-3
size: -

CDR3: CASSEGRRFPGGNSPLHF
DNA: TGTGCCAGCAGCGAGGGGCGTCGTTTCCCTGGGGGTAATTCACCCCTCCACTTT
J: TRBJ1-6
D: -
V: TRBV5-6
size: many

CDR3: CASLARVGGETQYF
DNA: TGTGCCAGCCTCGCCAGGGTTGGTGGTGAGACCCAGTACTTC
J: TRBJ2-5
D: -
V: TRBV6-1
size: many

CDR3: CSSLQGGNTEAFF
DNA: TGCAGCAGCTTACAGGGGGGTAACACTGAAGCTTTCTTT
J: TRBJ1-1
D: TRBD1
V: TRBV29-1
size: -